One and the same sample provided the 18 T cell receptor beta chains below, sequenced in a study of technical replicates of blood from several donors. Only in-frame clones appear in the TCRdb table, and some are missing; sequencing was by immunoSEQ multiplex PCR. The sample includes around 60,000 clones, 92% of them seen just once. Source material: PBMCs. Receptors were obtained from a human donor in good health. Some clones in this sample may be carry-over from other donors' samples.

This chain links TRBV4-3 with TRBJ2-1; 12 bases align to TRBD2. CDR3 length equals 16 residues. Trimming cost V 5 bases and J 8 bases; bases outside gene matches: 10. Germline V gene data show CDR1 as LGHNA and CDR2 as YSLEER. CDR3 residues: CASSSPATSGSHEQFF. In nucleotides, the CDR3 is TGCGCCAGCAGCTCACCGGCGACTAGCGGGAGCCATGAGCAGTTCTTC.

V is TRBV18 and J is TRBJ1-3; D gene unclear. Trimming took 3 bases from V and 8 from J, leaving 8 bases between them. Germline V CDR1 and CDR2: KGHSH, LQKENI. The length of the CDR3 is 12 residues. CDR3 sequence reads: CASSPSADTIYF. In DNA form, the CDR3 reads TGTGCCAGCTCACCCTCCGCGGACACCATATATTTT.

This chain links TRBV6-1 with TRBJ1-1; 8 bases are shared with TRBD1. The V segment lost 6 bases and the J segment 7 bases; nucleotides outside the gene matches: 10. CDR3 length equals 14 residues. Looked up from germline, CDR1 is MNHNS and CDR2 is SASEGT. The CDR3 coding sequence is TGTGCCAGCAGAGGACAGGGTGAGACTAGTGAAGCTTTCTTT. Translating gives CASRGQGETSEAFF.

This clone was seen just once. The chain uses TRBV30 and TRBJ2-2; 7 bases fit TRBD2. Germline CDR1 reads GTSNPN; CDR2 reads SVGIG (reference sequence). Unmatched junction bases numbered 5, after V lost 0 bases and J lost 4 bases. The CDR3 consists of 15 residues. The CDR3 nucleotides read TGTGCCTGGAGTGTAAGGGGAGGGACCACCGGGGAGCTGTTTTTT. It is translated as CAWSVRGGTTGELFF.

This clone was observed once. The chain employs TRBV4-1 and TRBJ1-2; 8 bases are shared with TRBD1. J gave up 0 bases and V 4 bases, and 4 bases lay outside the gene matches. The CDR3 covers 15 residues. Germline V gene sequence: CDR1 MGHRA, CDR2 YSYEKL. The CDR3 sequence: CASSPGQGANYGYTF. CDR3 bases: TGCGCCAGCAGCCCTGGACAGGGAGCTAACTATGGCTACACCTTC.

The genes are TRBV5-4 and TRBJ2-3, with TRBD2 identical over 13 bases. V lost 3 bases, J lost 4 bases, and 14 bases stayed unmatched. This CDR3 is 19 amino acids long. Germline V gene sequence: CDR1 SGHNT, CDR2 YYREEE (reference sequence). The CDR3 DNA reads TGTGCCAGCAGCTCGGATACTAGCGGGGGGGTCACAGGCGCAGATACGCAGTATTTT. Its protein is CASSSDTSGGVTGADTQYF.

The rearrangement links TRBV7-2 to TRBJ2-7; no reliable D call. The CDR3 is made up of 14 amino acids. Trimming stripped 3 bases from V and 1 base from J, with 10 bases between. In germline, CDR1 is SGHTA, CDR2 FQGNSA. CDR3 sequence reads: CASSLLADSYEQYF. Written as DNA, the CDR3 is TGTGCCAGCAGCTTGTTGGCGGATTCCTACGAGCAGTACTTC.

The CDR3 reads CASSPLQGSASSYEQYF. The CDR3, as DNA: TGTGCCAGCTCACCACTCCAGGGGTCCGCTAGCTCCTACGAGCAGTACTTC. The V and J genes are TRBV18 and TRBJ2-7, with D possibly TRBD1 on 6 matching bases. This CDR3 is 17 amino acids long. The germline V and J ends were trimmed by 1 base and 0 bases, with 16 bases remaining between them. The germline CDR1 and CDR2 sequences are KGHSH and LQKENI.

This chain links TRBV5-6 with TRBJ1-6; 9 bases agree with TRBD1. Germline V CDR1 and CDR2: SGHDT, YYEEEE. With V trimmed by 5 bases and J by 10 bases, 4 bases remained unmatched. The CDR3 sequence is 13 residues long. Here the CDR3 reads CASRKQGASPLHF. The CDR3 DNA is TGTGCCAGCAGAAAACAGGGGGCGTCACCCCTCCACTTT.

The chain combines TRBV9 with TRBJ2-1; TRBD1 agrees at 9 bases. Germline V lookup: CDR1 SGDLS, CDR2 YYNGEE. Germline trimming cut 0 bases from V and 6 bases from J; bases unmatched to any gene: 4. The CDR3 runs to 15 residues. The CDR3 sequence: CASSVGGTGFNEQFF. Written as DNA, the CDR3 is TGTGCCAGCAGCGTAGGTGGGACAGGGTTCAATGAGCAGTTCTTC. The whole variable domain, filled in from reference TRBV9 and TRBJ2-1, reads DSGVTQTPKHLITATGQRVTLRCSPRSGDLSVYWYQQSLDQGLQFLIQYYNGEERAKGNILERFSAQQFPDLHSELNLSSLELGDSALYFCASSVGGTGFNEQFFGPGTRLTVL.

V and J are TRBV10-3 and TRBJ1-2; the D gene is possibly TRBD1 (5 bases). V was clipped by 7 bases and J by 4 bases, with 16 bases between them. This CDR3 spans 14 amino acids. The germline V gene has CDR1 ENHRY and CDR2 SYGVKD. The CDR3 protein is CAITGGIGRYGYTF. The CDR3 DNA reads TGTGCCATCACGGGGGGGATCGGACGCTATGGCTACACCTTC.

The chain employs TRBV25-1 and TRBJ1-5; TRBD1 is a possible D gene (6 bases). Germline assignment: CDR1 MGHDK and CDR2 SYGVNS. The CDR3 loop spans 14 amino acids. Deletions cut 1 base from V and 3 bases from J, with 7 bases between. CDR3 nucleotides: TGTGCCAGCAGTGAATGGACAGCCAATCAGCCCCAGCATTTT. Translated: CASSEWTANQPQHF.

The chain has TRBV2 and TRBJ2-1; D remains unclear. The CDR3 length is 15 residues. The V and J ends lost 6 bases and 5 bases respectively, with 17 bases between them. Germline CDR1 SNHLY, CDR2 FYNNEI. The DNA of the CDR3 is TGTGCCAGCAGCCGTGAAGTAGCCACTAACAATGAGCAGTTCTTC. Translating it yields CASSREVATNNEQFF. The full variable domain, in which reference TRBV2 and TRBJ2-1 provide the parts outside the CDR3, is EPEVTQTPSHQVTQMGQEVILRCVPISNHLYFYWYRQILGQKVEFLVSFYNNEISEKSEIFDDQFSVERPDGSNFTLKIRSTKLEDSAMYFCASSREVATNNEQFFGPGTRLTVL.

The chain combines TRBV6-6 with TRBJ2-2; tentative D call: TRBD2 (5 bases). Germline assignment: CDR1 MNHNY and CDR2 SVGAGI (reference sequence). CDR3 length equals 14 residues. V was cut by 4 bases and J by 5 bases, with 11 bases left in between. For the CDR3, the DNA is TGTGCCAGCAGTTCCCCCCGGGAAACCGGGGAGCTGTTTTTT. This encodes CASSSPRETGELFF.

This rearrangement joins TRBV4-1 to TRBJ2-7; 7 nucleotides align to TRBD1. The CDR3 extends over 13 amino acids. Unmatched junction bases numbered 5, after V lost 4 bases and J lost 5 bases. CDR1 is MGHRA and CDR2 is YSYEKL in the germline V gene. The CDR3 is CASSRNRGDEQYF. The CDR3 region has the DNA TGCGCCAGCAGCCGGAACAGGGGTGACGAGCAGTACTTC.

The chain uses TRBV18 and TRBJ1-1; no firm D call. The CDR3 loop spans 13 amino acids. V was pared by 7 bases and J by 1 base, with 10 bases between. Germline V CDR1 and CDR2: KGHSH, LQKENI. The CDR3 loop reads CASLGRGNTEAFF. As DNA, the CDR3 is TGTGCCAGCTTAGGACGGGGGAACACTGAAGCTTTCTTT.

The chain has TRBV6-5 and TRBJ2-1; a weak D match, TRBD2 (6 bases). The germline V gene encodes CDR1 MNHEY and CDR2 SVGAGI. V gave up 6 bases and J gave up 8 bases, with 14 bases separating them. The CDR3 sequence is 13 residues long. The CDR3 DNA reads as TGTGCCAGCAGACTCACTAGCTTCGATGAGCAGTTCTTC. Amino acid sequence: CASRLTSFDEQFF.

The rearrangement uses TRBV19 and TRBJ2-7; D ambiguous. Germline V lookup: CDR1 LNHDA, CDR2 SQIVND (reference sequence). The germline V and J ends were trimmed by 4 bases and 0 bases, with 7 bases remaining between them. The CDR3 runs 13 residues. The CDR3 protein is CASSSVSSYEQYF. CDR3 sequence (DNA): TGTGCCAGTAGTAGCGTGTCCTCCTACGAGCAGTACTTC.